This TCR beta chain stems from a study of T cell responses to AZD1222 COVID-19 vaccine. Profiled with immunoSEQ multiplex PCR; TCRdb holds only in-frame clones, not every one. The sample shows under 200,000 clones, about 90% of them seen only once. CDR3 length equals 17 residues. CDR1 and CDR2 from the germline V gene are SEHNR and FQNEAQ (reference sequence). Losses at the gene ends were 5 bases for V and 0 bases for J; bases not matched to a gene: 9. Regarding this clone: What it recognizes is unknown.

Study findings and constraints: The donor group comprised mostly white British people and more females; the analysis possibly underestimated clonal diversity.

The chain is built from TRBV7-9 and TRBJ2-1, with 8 bases identical to TRBD1. The source of this sequence is an adult who received the AZD1222 COVID-19 vaccine. This specimen consisted of peripheral blood, obtained 28 days after the second AZD1222 dose. The CDR3 here is CASSPHPQGGSYNEQFF. The CDR3 nucleotides read TGTGCCAGCAGCCCTCACCCACAGGGGGGCTCCTACAATGAGCAGTTCTTC.